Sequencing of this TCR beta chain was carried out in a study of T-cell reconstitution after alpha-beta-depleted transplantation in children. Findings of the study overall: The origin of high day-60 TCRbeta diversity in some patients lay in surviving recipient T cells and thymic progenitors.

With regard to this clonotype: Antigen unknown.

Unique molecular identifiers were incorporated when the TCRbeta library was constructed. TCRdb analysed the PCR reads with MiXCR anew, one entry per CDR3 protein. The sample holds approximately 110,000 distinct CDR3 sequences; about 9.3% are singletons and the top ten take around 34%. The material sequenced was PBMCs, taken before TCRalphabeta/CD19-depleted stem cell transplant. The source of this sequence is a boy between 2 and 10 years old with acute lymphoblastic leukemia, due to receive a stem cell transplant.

The CDR3 DNA reads as TGTGCCAGCAGCTTATCGAGACTAGCGGGGACCTACGAGCAGTACTTC. Residues: CASSLSRLAGTYEQYF. The rearrangement joins TRBV7-7 to TRBJ2-7; 11 bases line up with TRBD2. The J segment lost 2 bases and the V segment lost 2 bases, leaving 5 bases of the junction unmatched. The CDR3 is 16 residues long. CDR1 SSHAT and CDR2 FNYEAQ come from the germline V gene (reference sequence).